This T cell receptor (beta chain) came from a study of response to subunit inactivated influenza vaccine. As to this clonotype: Its target is not known.

TCRdb re-derived calls from the RT-PCR reads in MiXCR, one entry per CDR3 protein. The repertoire holds about 610,000 distinct CDR3 sequences, with around 15% as singletons. The ends were cut back, 10 bases at V and 3 bases at J, with 15 bases in the middle. The CDR3 has 13 residues. The germline CDR1 and CDR2 sequences are MNHNS and SASEGT. Findings of the study overall: Few additional T cells are recruited per seasonal influenza vaccination, authors suggested.

The chain links TRBV6-1 to TRBJ2-5, with D unresolved. This specimen was PBMCs from blood, taken about 13 days after vaccination. This clonotype was obtained from a man aged 45-65 years who received an inactivated influenza vaccine. The CDR3 DNA reads as TGTGCCACCGGCCGTTTAACAGAAGAGACCCAGTACTTC. Its translation is CATGRLTEETQYF.